This T cell receptor beta chain stems from a study of T cell repertoires in cytomegalovirus infection. Study overall: Evidence of both CMV infection and a matching HLA type came from public TCR beta signatures. General study findings and limits: Accumulated public TCR beta family frequency recognized individuals carrying CMV together with the relevant HLA. Ex vivo, HLA-C-restricted CMV-specific TCR beta clonotypes prevailed over the rest of the response.

One entry per CDR3 protein, called by TCRdb with MiXCR from the reads. Seen here are fewer than 550,000 distinct CDR3 sequences, about 25% observed once, and the top ten hold over 10%. Remarks on this clonotype: Antigen unknown.

V was clipped by 7 bases and J by 0 bases; unmatched bases: 21. Germline CDR1 reads MNHEY; CDR2 reads SVGEGT. The CDR3 loop spans 20 amino acids. The V call is TRBV6-2 or TRBV6-3, the J call TRBJ1-5; 7 bases align to TRBD1. Specimen: PBMCs. The TCR sequence derives from a human donor in good health (CMV status not recorded). Some clones in this sample may be carry-over from other donors' samples. The CDR3 protein is CASNPPFPGQALNSNQPQHF. As DNA, the CDR3 is TGTGCCAGCAATCCGCCTTTTCCCGGACAGGCGTTGAATAGCAATCAGCCCCAGCATTTT.